The sequence of this TCR beta chain was determined in a study of regulatory T cells in long-lasting Graves disease. At the level of the study: With positive TSH receptor antibodies and over 5 years of antithyroid drugs, Graves' disease was considered persistent.

Whole-study findings and limits: Persistent patients shared 2,500 to 3,000 public clonotypes among themselves. Newly diagnosed patients shared fewer, at roughly 1,000. TRBV28, TRBJ1-2 and TRBJ2-5 were segments that persistent disease favored. Owing to a sample size that was small, accuracy may have been reduced.

To make TCR beta libraries, researchers used iRepertoire HTBI primers and Arm-PCR of CDR3 regions. TCRdb recomputed calls from the multiplex PCR reads with MiXCR, one row per CDR3 protein. Found here are fewer than 450,000 distinct CDR3 sequences, roughly a quarter of them singletons; the top ten hold about a quarter. The CDR3 contains 13 residues. Trimming shortened V by 6 bases and J by 4 bases, and 12 bases separated the two germline ends. In germline, CDR1 is SGHTA, CDR2 FQGNSA. This clonotype was counted ten times or more. Its specificity is unknown. Time point in this sample: persistent/refractory GD, antithyroid drugs over 5 years with positive TRAb. Following extraction of RNA from PBMCs, that RNA was used to make the TCR library.

The source is a female donor with Graves disease. Sample: peripheral blood mononuclear cells (PBMCs), taken when the disease was refractory, from a patient treated with antithyroid drugs. This chain links TRBV7-2 with TRBJ1-2; unclear D gene. CDR3 nucleotide sequence: TGTGCCAGCAGTTCAACTCGTAGCTATGGCTACACCTTC. This codes for CASSSTRSYGYTF.